Listed here are 2 T cell receptor beta chains from one sample, sequenced in a study of control samples from healthy donors and cancer patients. Profiling relied on immunoSEQ multiplex PCR, and the TCRdb table lists in-frame clones only, not all of them. The sample has roughly 70,000 clones; approximately 84% are singletons. The sequenced sample consisted of blood. All receptors derive from a man in his fifties or sixties in good health.

The chain recombines TRBV9 with TRBJ2-3; 8 nucleotides align to TRBD1. Germline CDR1 reads SGDLS; CDR2 reads YYNGEE. The CDR3 consists of 15 residues. V trimming: 3 bases; J trimming: 6 bases; junction bases outside the gene matches: 9. CDR3 region: CASSAYRGSKDTQYF. CDR3 coding DNA: TGTGCCAGCAGCGCATACAGGGGGTCTAAGGATACGCAGTATTTT. Based on the CDR3 plus reference TRBV9 and TRBJ2-3, the full variable domain is DSGVTQTPKHLITATGQRVTLRCSPRSGDLSVYWYQQSLDQGLQFLIQYYNGEERAKGNILERFSAQQFPDLHSELNLSSLELGDSALYFCASSAYRGSKDTQYFGPGTRLTVL.

This chain uses TRBV9 with TRBJ2-3; D uncertain. Trimming shortened V by 8 bases and J by 2 bases, and 18 bases separated the two germline ends. Germline CDR1 SGDLS, CDR2 YYNGEE. There are 15 residues in the CDR3. This CDR3 reads CASTALGRNTDTQYF. The CDR3 nucleotides are TGTGCCAGTACTGCCCTTGGCCGTAACACAGATACGCAGTATTTT.